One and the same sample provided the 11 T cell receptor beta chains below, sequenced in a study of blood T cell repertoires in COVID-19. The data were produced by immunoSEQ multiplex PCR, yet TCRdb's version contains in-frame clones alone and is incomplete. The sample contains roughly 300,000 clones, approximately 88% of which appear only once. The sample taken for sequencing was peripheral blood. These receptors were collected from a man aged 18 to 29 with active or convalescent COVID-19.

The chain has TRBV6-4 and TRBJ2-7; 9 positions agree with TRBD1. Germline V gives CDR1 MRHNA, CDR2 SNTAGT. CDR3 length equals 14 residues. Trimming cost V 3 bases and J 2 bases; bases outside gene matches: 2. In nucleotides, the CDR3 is TGTGCCAGCAGTGAGGGGACAGGGCCCTACGAGCAGTACTTC. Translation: CASSEGTGPYEQYF.

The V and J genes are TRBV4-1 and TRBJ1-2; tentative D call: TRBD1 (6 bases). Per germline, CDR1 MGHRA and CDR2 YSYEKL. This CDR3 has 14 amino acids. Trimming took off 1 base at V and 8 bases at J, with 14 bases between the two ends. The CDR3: CASSQGSAGVGYTF. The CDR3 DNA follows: TGCGCCAGCAGCCAAGGTTCCGCAGGGGTCGGCTACACCTTC.

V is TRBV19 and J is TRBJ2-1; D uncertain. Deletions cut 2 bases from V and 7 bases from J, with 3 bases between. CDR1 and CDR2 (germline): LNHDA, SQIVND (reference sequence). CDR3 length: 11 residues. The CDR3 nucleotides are TGTGCCAGTAGTATACAAAATGAGCAGTTCTTC. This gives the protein CASSIQNEQFF.

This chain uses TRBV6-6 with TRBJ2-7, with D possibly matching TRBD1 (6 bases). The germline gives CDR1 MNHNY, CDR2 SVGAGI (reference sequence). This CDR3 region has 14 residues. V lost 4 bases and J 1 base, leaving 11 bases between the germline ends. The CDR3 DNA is TGTGCCAGCAGTTTCCGGGACACATCCTACGAGCAGTACTTC. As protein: CASSFRDTSYEQYF.

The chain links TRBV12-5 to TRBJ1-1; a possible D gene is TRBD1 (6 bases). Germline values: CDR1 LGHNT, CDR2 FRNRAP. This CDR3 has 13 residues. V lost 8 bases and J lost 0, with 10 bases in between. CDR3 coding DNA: TGTGCTAGTCCTGGGACACTGAACACTGAAGCTTTCTTT. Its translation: CASPGTLNTEAFF.

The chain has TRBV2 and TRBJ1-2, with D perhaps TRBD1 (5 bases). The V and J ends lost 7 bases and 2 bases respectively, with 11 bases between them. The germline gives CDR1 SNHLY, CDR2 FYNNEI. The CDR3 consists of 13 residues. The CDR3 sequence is CASTLGLNYGYTF. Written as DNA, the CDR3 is TGTGCCAGCACCCTGGGACTAAACTATGGCTACACCTTC. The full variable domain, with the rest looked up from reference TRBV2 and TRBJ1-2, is EPEVTQTPSHQVTQMGQEVILRCVPISNHLYFYWYRQILGQKVEFLVSFYNNEISEKSEIFDDQFSVERPDGSNFTLKIRSTKLEDSAMYFCASTLGLNYGYTFGSGTRLTVV.

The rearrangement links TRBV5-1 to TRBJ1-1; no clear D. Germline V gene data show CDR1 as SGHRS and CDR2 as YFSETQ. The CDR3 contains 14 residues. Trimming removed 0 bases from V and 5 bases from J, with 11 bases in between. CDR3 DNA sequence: TGCGCCAGCAGCTTGGCAGGAAGCGGGACTGAAGCTTTCTTT. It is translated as CASSLAGSGTEAFF.

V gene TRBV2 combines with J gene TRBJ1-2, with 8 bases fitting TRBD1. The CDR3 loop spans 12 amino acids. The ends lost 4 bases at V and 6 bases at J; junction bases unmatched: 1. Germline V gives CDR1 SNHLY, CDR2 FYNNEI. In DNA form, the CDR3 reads TGTGCCAGCAGTGTGACAGGGGATGGCTACACCTTC. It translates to CASSVTGDGYTF.

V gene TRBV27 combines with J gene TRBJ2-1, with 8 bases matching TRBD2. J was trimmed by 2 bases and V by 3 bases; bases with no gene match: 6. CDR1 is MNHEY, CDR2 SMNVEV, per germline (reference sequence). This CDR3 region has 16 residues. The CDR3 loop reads CASSLPGGAPYNEQFF. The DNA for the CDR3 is TGTGCCAGCAGTTTGCCCGGGGGGGCCCCCTACAATGAGCAGTTCTTC.

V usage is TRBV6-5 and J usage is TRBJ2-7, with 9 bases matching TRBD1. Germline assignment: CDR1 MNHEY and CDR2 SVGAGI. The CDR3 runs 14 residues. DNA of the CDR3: TGTGCTCACGGGGAGGGACAGGGAGGGTACGAGCAGTACTTC. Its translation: CAHGEGQGGYEQYF.

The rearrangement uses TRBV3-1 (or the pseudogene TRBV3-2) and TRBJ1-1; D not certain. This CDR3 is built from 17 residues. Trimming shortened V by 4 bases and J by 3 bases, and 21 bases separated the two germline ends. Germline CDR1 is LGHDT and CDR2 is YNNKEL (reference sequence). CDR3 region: CASSPRGSFSADTEAFF. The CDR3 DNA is TGTGCCAGCAGCCCACGCGGAAGTTTTTCGGCAGACACTGAAGCTTTCTTT.